This TCR beta chain was found in a study of beta chain features in type 1 diabetes. Study observations and caveats: In all four CD4+ subsets, TCRB CDR3 length was significantly, moderately reduced in type 1 diabetes. Any HLA-type effect on TCRB rearrangement remained unresolved here.

TCRB transcripts that were expressed got sequenced, as all of the isolated RNA had been reverse transcribed. Clones were read by immunoSEQ multiplex PCR, and TCRdb kept only the in-frame ones, dropping some. The sample has 810,000 or so clones, roughly 15% seen once. On this clone itself: As yet, its antigen is unknown.

Germline CDR1 is SGHVS and CDR2 is FQNEAQ. The ends lost 4 bases at V and 6 bases at J; junction bases unmatched: 8. The CDR3 runs to 16 residues. Sequencing was carried out using naive CD4+ T cells from blood. The source is a woman in her late teens or twenties in good health. The genes are TRBV7-8 and TRBJ2-1, with 11 bases lining up with TRBD2. CDR3 region: CASSSRLAGRGNEQFF. The CDR3 nucleotides are TGTGCCAGCAGCTCCCGACTAGCGGGAAGAGGCAATGAGCAGTTCTTC.